The 22 T cell receptor beta chains in this list originate from one sample, sequenced in a study of cytomegalovirus exposure and HLA in healthy donors. In the PCR, 60 Vbeta and 13 Jbeta primers were used. Assay used: immunoSEQ multiplex PCR; TCRdb lists only in-frame clones, some missing. This sample yields about 130,000 clones, of which roughly 85% are seen a single time; 20% belongs to the top ten. The specimen was PBMCs. These receptors all stem from a man aged 18 to 29 in good health and CMV-seropositive.

This chain links TRBV6-5 with TRBJ2-7, with a tentative D call TRBD1 (6 bases). V shed 0 bases and J shed 0 bases, with 12 bases lying between them. The germline V gene has CDR1 MNHEY and CDR2 SVGAGI. CDR3 length: 16 residues. CDR3 in DNA: TGTGCCAGCAGTTACTCGATCCAGGGGACCTCCTACGAGCAGTACTTC. It translates to CASSYSIQGTSYEQYF.

The chain uses TRBV2 and TRBJ2-5, with D maybe TRBD2 (7 bases). Germline V gene lookup returns CDR1 SNHLY and CDR2 FYNNEI. V was trimmed by 7 bases and J by 5 bases, leaving 17 bases between them. The CDR3 extends over 14 amino acids. CDR3 protein: CASKLRGARETQYF. DNA of the CDR3: TGTGCCAGCAAACTACGGGGGGCCCGGGAGACCCAGTACTTC. The whole variable domain, remainder taken from reference TRBV2 and TRBJ2-5, is EPEVTQTPSHQVTQMGQEVILRCVPISNHLYFYWYRQILGQKVEFLVSFYNNEISEKSEIFDDQFSVERPDGSNFTLKIRSTKLEDSAMYFCASKLRGARETQYFGPGTRLLVL.

The rearrangement uses TRBV7-3 and TRBJ1-5; a weak D match, TRBD1 (6 bases). The germline gives CDR1 SGHTA, CDR2 FQGTGA. V lost 5 bases to trimming and J lost 5 bases, with 10 bases between them. The CDR3 is 13 residues long. Here the CDR3 DNA reads TGTGCCAGCAGCCTAGAGGGGGATCAGCCCCAGCATTTT. This encodes CASSLEGDQPQHF.

This clone was counted many times. The chain combines TRBV2 with TRBJ1-4; D unresolved. Germline loops: CDR1 SNHLY, CDR2 FYNNEI. This CDR3 is 15 amino acids long. The V end lost 7 bases, the J end lost 3 bases, and 15 bases lay between the germline ends. CDR3 amino acids: CASTLIDISNEKLFF. The CDR3 coding sequence is TGTGCCAGCACCCTGATAGACATATCTAATGAAAAACTGTTTTTT.

This chain uses TRBV5-6 with TRBJ1-2; D gene unclear. Germline V gene sequence: CDR1 SGHDT, CDR2 YYEEEE. Deletions cut 0 bases from V and 1 base from J, with 7 bases between. CDR3 size: 14 residues. CDR3 nucleotides: TGTGCCAGCAGCTTGGCCGGGGTTAACTATGGCTACACCTTC. Translated, it gives CASSLAGVNYGYTF.

The chain uses TRBV29-1 and TRBJ2-7, with D perhaps TRBD2 (5 bases). The ends were cut back, 4 bases at V and 2 bases at J, with 12 bases in the middle. Germline CDR1 and CDR2: SQVTM and ANQGSEA. The CDR3 is 13 residues long. As DNA, the CDR3 is TGCAGCGTTGTCGGACTCGGTACCTACGAGCAGTACTTC. Translating it yields CSVVGLGTYEQYF.

The gene calls are TRBV9 and TRBJ2-6; 13 positions match TRBD2. The V segment lost 3 bases and the J segment 2 bases; nucleotides outside the gene matches: 5. CDR3 length: 18 residues. Germline V lookup: CDR1 SGDLS, CDR2 YYNGEE. The CDR3 sequence is CASSASLAGGPGANVLTF. As DNA, the CDR3 is TGTGCCAGCAGCGCCTCACTAGCGGGGGGGCCTGGGGCCAACGTCCTGACTTTC. Full variable domain (missing parts from reference TRBV9 and TRBJ2-6): DSGVTQTPKHLITATGQRVTLRCSPRSGDLSVYWYQQSLDQGLQFLIQYYNGEERAKGNILERFSAQQFPDLHSELNLSSLELGDSALYFCASSASLAGGPGANVLTFGAGSRLTVL.

The chain links TRBV6-1 to TRBJ1-1, with 9 bases fitting TRBD1. CDR3 length: 14 residues. CDR1 MNHNS and CDR2 SASEGT come from the germline V gene. The junction had 3 bases not matched to a gene; V was cut back by 6 bases and J by 1 base. The CDR3 nucleotides read TGTGCCAGCAGGATGGGACAGGGGAACACTGAAGCTTTCTTT. Its protein is CASRMGQGNTEAFF.

This clone was recorded once. The V and J genes are TRBV30 and TRBJ2-3; 7 nucleotides agree with TRBD2. The CDR3 consists of 16 residues. Germline CDR1 reads GTSNPN; CDR2 reads SVGIG (reference sequence). V gave up 1 base and J gave up 2 bases; unmatched junction bases: 9. The CDR3 protein is CAWSGGGRGTTDTQYF. The CDR3 DNA sequence: TGTGCCTGGAGTGGAGGCGGGCGGGGGACCACAGATACGCAGTATTTT.

The chain employs TRBV19 and TRBJ1-1; 8 bases are shared with TRBD1. Unmatched junction bases numbered 8, after V lost 2 bases and J lost 3 bases. CDR3 length: 16 residues. Germline V gene sequence: CDR1 LNHDA, CDR2 SQIVND (reference sequence). The CDR3 DNA sequence: TGTGCCAGTAGTATACTGGGGCAGGGGGCAGACACTGAAGCTTTCTTT. Residues: CASSILGQGADTEAFF. The entire variable domain, with the rest obtained from reference TRBV19 and TRBJ1-1, is as follows: DGGITQSPKYLFRKEGQNVTLSCEQNLNHDAMYWYRQDPGQGLRLIYYSQIVNDFQKGDIAEGYSVSREKKESFPLTVTSAQKNPTAFYLCASSILGQGADTEAFFGQGTRLTVV.

This clone occurred a few times. This rearrangement joins TRBV27 to TRBJ1-5; perhaps TRBD1 as D (5 bases). Germline-derived CDR1 and CDR2 are MNHEY and SMNVEV (reference sequence). V gave up 2 bases and J gave up 8 bases, with 13 bases separating them. The CDR3 length is 14 residues. CDR3 sequence (DNA): TGTGCCAGCAGTTTAAAGGGGTCCGAGAAGCCCCAGCATTTT. This translates into CASSLKGSEKPQHF.

V is TRBV19 and J is TRBJ1-5; D perhaps matches TRBD1 (6 bases). CDR1 and CDR2 (germline): LNHDA, SQIVND (reference sequence). The CDR3 is 15 residues long. The V gene lost 6 bases and the J gene lost 3 bases, with 15 bases spanning the gap. The CDR3 DNA is TGTGCCAGTAGGGACCCGACAGGCCTCAATCAGCCCCAGCATTTT. Protein: CASRDPTGLNQPQHF.

This sequence joins TRBV6-4 and TRBJ2-2; the match to TRBD1 covers 8 bases. The trim removed 6 bases at V and 3 bases at J, leaving 6 bases unmatched. Per germline, CDR1 MRHNA and CDR2 SNTAGT. The CDR3 has 15 amino acids. CDR3 in amino acids: CASRPSTGDTGELFF. In DNA form, the CDR3 reads TGTGCCAGCAGACCATCGACAGGGGACACCGGGGAGCTGTTTTTT.

The rearrangement links TRBV27 to TRBJ2-1, with unresolved D. This CDR3 is built from 13 residues. Germline assignment: CDR1 MNHEY and CDR2 SMNVEV (reference sequence). With 5 bases removed from V and 10 bases from J, the gap between germline ends came to 15 bases. CDR3 nucleotide sequence: TGTGCCAGCAGTCAAATCGCGCGCAGGGAGCAGTTCTTC. This codes for CASSQIARREQFF.

The chain uses TRBV4-1 and TRBJ1-3; 8 bases fit TRBD1. This CDR3 is built from 17 residues. V dropped 0 bases and J dropped 0; count of bases not matched to a gene: 4. The germline V gene has CDR1 MGHRA and CDR2 YSYEKL. CDR3 bases: TGCGCCAGCAGCCAAGAAGGACAGGGTTACTCTGGAAACACCATATATTTT. It encodes CASSQEGQGYSGNTIYF.

This clone turned up a few times. CDR3 nucleotide sequence: TGTGCCACCAGCGACCAGGGTGACCCAAATCAGCCCCAGCATTTT. Protein sequence: CATSDQGDPNQPQHF. The chain combines TRBV15 with TRBJ1-5, with a weak D call TRBD1 (5 bases). V was cut by 5 bases and J by 4 bases, with 15 bases left in between. CDR1 LNHNV and CDR2 YYDKDF come from the germline V gene (reference sequence). There are 15 residues in the CDR3.

The chain uses TRBV5-4 and TRBJ1-2, with 12 bases matching TRBD1. V was pared by 4 bases and J by 7 bases, with 11 bases of the junction left unmatched. The CDR3 runs to 16 residues. Germline-derived CDR1 and CDR2 are SGHNT and YYREEE (reference sequence). The CDR3 loop reads CASSDPPGTGGRGYTF. Here the CDR3 DNA reads TGTGCCAGCAGCGACCCCCCCGGGACAGGGGGCCGTGGCTACACCTTC.

This chain links TRBV5-5 with TRBJ2-3; tentatively, D is TRBD2 (5 bases). The ends were cut back, 0 bases at V and 0 bases at J, with 11 bases in the middle. CDR3 length: 16 residues. Germline V gives CDR1 SGHKS, CDR2 YYEKEE (reference sequence). The CDR3 region is CASSLAGVVSTDTQYF. The CDR3 DNA reads as TGTGCCAGCAGCTTGGCCGGGGTGGTTAGCACAGATACGCAGTATTTT.

The V call is TRBV5-6, the J call TRBJ2-7; D gene uncertain. Trimming removed 0 bases from V and 6 bases from J, with 10 bases in between. The CDR3 totals 13 residues. The germline CDR1 and CDR2 sequences are SGHDT and YYEEEE. The CDR3 nucleotides are TGTGCCAGCAGCTTGGCCGATCGGTTCGAGCAGTACTTC. Protein sequence: CASSLADRFEQYF. The whole variable domain, filled in from reference TRBV5-6 and TRBJ2-7, reads DAGVTQSPTHLIKTRGQQVTLRCSPKSGHDTVSWYQQALGQGPQFIFQYYEEEERQRGNFPDRFSGHQFPNYSSELNVNALLLGDSALYLCASSLADRFEQYFGPGTRLTVT.

The chain has TRBV6-1 and TRBJ1-1; tentative D call: TRBD1 (6 bases). The CDR3 is 19 residues long. Germline CDR1 is MNHNS and CDR2 is SASEGT. V gave up 4 bases and J gave up 0 bases, with 24 bases separating them. The CDR3: CASSVYPPGHSTVNTEAFF. CDR3 DNA: TGTGCCAGCAGTGTTTATCCACCGGGACACAGTACAGTGAACACTGAAGCTTTCTTT.

V gene TRBV11-2 combines with J gene TRBJ1-1; D might be TRBD1 (5 bases). CDR3 length: 14 residues. The germline gives CDR1 SGHAT, CDR2 FQNNGV. The ends were cut back, 5 bases at V and 4 bases at J, with 14 bases in the middle. The CDR3 DNA reads as TGTGCCAGCAGCCCAATCTGGGGGGGCACTGAAGCTTTCTTT. Protein sequence: CASSPIWGGTEAFF. Variable domain in full (rest from reference TRBV11-2 and TRBJ1-1): EAGVAQSPRYKIIEKRQSVAFWCNPISGHATLYWYQQILGQGPKLLIQFQNNGVVDDSQLPKDRFSAERLKGVDSTLKIQPAKLEDSAVYLCASSPIWGGTEAFFGQGTRLTVV.

This chain links TRBV5-5 with TRBJ1-1; no firm D call. Germline V gene lookup returns CDR1 SGHKS and CDR2 YYEKEE (reference sequence). Trimming shortened V by 2 bases and J by 7 bases, and 18 bases separated the two germline ends. The length of the CDR3 is 15 residues. The CDR3 bases are TGTGCCAGCAGCTTTGTTCGGGTTCGCCCGCTTGAAGCTTTCTTT. This encodes CASSFVRVRPLEAFF.